This entry lists 21 T cell receptor beta chains sequenced from one sample in a study of cytomegalovirus exposure and HLA in healthy donors. Primers: 60 Vbeta forward and 13 Jbeta reverse. Data came from immunoSEQ multiplex PCR; TCRdb stores just in-frame clones and leaves some out. This sample has some 90,000 clones, with about 70% found just once. Sequenced sample: PBMCs. The source is a man aged 35 to 55 in good health and CMV-seronegative.

The count of this clone is one. The chain is built from TRBV18 and TRBJ1-5; 8 bases fit TRBD1. Germline V gene lookup returns CDR1 KGHSH and CDR2 LQKENI. The CDR3 consists of 15 residues. Trimming at V came to 5 bases and at J to 11 bases, leaving 14 bases not matched to a gene. The CDR3 nucleotides are TGTGCCAGCTCATCGCTGACAGGGGATGGTCGGACCCAGCATTTT. Its protein is CASSSLTGDGRTQHF.

The chain employs TRBV6-1 and TRBJ2-7; 9 bases are a match to TRBD1. CDR1 MNHNS and CDR2 SASEGT come from the germline V gene. The ends lost 4 bases at V and 3 bases at J; junction bases unmatched: 4. The CDR3 spans 14 residues. The DNA of the CDR3 is TGTGCCAGCAGTGGGGGGACAGGGAACTACGAGCAGTACTTC. Its translation is CASSGGTGNYEQYF.

This chain connects TRBV7-8 to TRBJ2-3; TRBD2 matches 9 bases. The CDR3 is 14 amino acids. The junction had 4 bases not matched to a gene; V was cut back by 7 bases and J by 2 bases. In germline, CDR1 is SGHVS, CDR2 FQNEAQ. CDR3 nucleotides: TGTGCCAGCACGCTAGCGGGGCTCACAGATACGCAGTATTTT. Translated, it gives CASTLAGLTDTQYF.

The V call is TRBV6-1, the J call TRBJ2-5, with 7 bases matching TRBD2. The DNA matches TRBJ2-7 better at its end, which makes the J call doubtful. Germline V gene data show CDR1 as MNHNS and CDR2 as SASEGT. This CDR3 has 14 amino acids. The CDR3 region is CASRGGGRSYEQYF. The CDR3 DNA reads TGTGCCAGCAGGGGCGGGGGACGATCCTACGAGCAGTACTTC.

In this sample, this clone turned up a few times. The chain recombines TRBV6-4 with TRBJ2-6; D gene ambiguous. This CDR3 spans 15 amino acids. Germline V lookup: CDR1 MRHNA, CDR2 SNTAGT. Trimming removed 5 bases at V and 0 bases at J, with 8 bases between. CDR3 sequence: CASSPILSGANVLTF. Written as DNA, the CDR3 is TGTGCCAGCAGTCCTATCCTCTCTGGGGCCAACGTCCTGACTTTC.

This chain connects TRBV4-3 to TRBJ2-7, with 10 bases matching TRBD2. Trimming at V came to 0 bases and at J to 3 bases, leaving 2 bases not matched to a gene. The length of the CDR3 is 15 residues. Germline V gene data show CDR1 as LGHNA and CDR2 as YSLEER. CDR3 sequence reads: CASSQDGLAVYEQYF. CDR3 nucleotides: TGCGCCAGCAGCCAAGATGGACTAGCGGTCTACGAGCAGTACTTC.

The chain links TRBV25-1 to TRBJ1-6; possible D gene TRBD1, 6 bases. CDR1 and CDR2 (germline): MGHDK, SYGVNS. The CDR3 covers 15 residues. The V and J ends lost 6 bases and 4 bases respectively, with 13 bases between them. CDR3 protein: CASSRTDVYNSPLHF. CDR3 sequence (DNA): TGTGCCAGCAGCAGGACAGACGTTTATAATTCACCCCTCCACTTT.

The CDR3 DNA sequence: TGTGCCAGCAGTTTGTACAGGATGAACACTGAAGCTTTCTTT. Translating it yields CASSLYRMNTEAFF. The chain links TRBV28 to TRBJ1-1; tentatively, D is TRBD1 (5 bases). The V end was cut by 3 bases, the J end by 0 bases, with 8 bases between. The CDR3 consists of 14 residues. The germline CDR1 and CDR2 sequences are MDHEN and SYDVKM. The entire variable domain, with the rest obtained from reference TRBV28 and TRBJ1-1, is as follows: DVKVTQSSRYLVKRTGEKVFLECVQDMDHENMFWYRQDPGLGLRLIYFSYDVKMKEKGDIPEGYSVSREKKERFSLILESASTNQTSMYLCASSLYRMNTEAFFGQGTRLTVV.

J is TRBJ2-1 and V is TRBV11-3, with 11 bases that match TRBD2. V gave up 4 bases and J gave up 8 bases; unmatched junction bases: 13. This CDR3 has 17 amino acids. Germline CDR1 is SGHNT and CDR2 is YENEEA. The CDR3 sequence: CASSSEGSSGGAHEQFF. CDR3 sequence (DNA): TGTGCCAGCAGCTCCGAAGGGAGTAGCGGGGGGGCTCATGAGCAGTTCTTC.

This chain links TRBV7-3 with TRBJ2-5, with D perhaps matching TRBD2 (6 bases). Matching the DNA end better, TRBJ2-7 makes the J call doubtful. The CDR3 covers 13 residues. Germline loops: CDR1 SGHTA, CDR2 FQGTGA. CDR3 sequence (DNA): TGTGCCAGCAGCTTATCTGGGGGGTACGAGCAGTACTTC. This translates into CASSLSGGYEQYF.

This chain connects TRBV4-1 to TRBJ2-5, with 8 bases that match TRBD2. V was pared by 1 base and J by 3 bases, with 7 bases of the junction left unmatched. CDR1 and CDR2 (germline): MGHRA, YSYEKL. The CDR3 has 16 residues. As DNA, the CDR3 is TGCGCCAGCAGCCAAGTTTTAGCGGGGAAGGAAGAGACCCAGTACTTC. Its translation: CASSQVLAGKEETQYF.

This clone occurred a few times. The chain recombines TRBV28 with TRBJ2-1; D unclear. CDR1 and CDR2 from the germline V gene are MDHEN and SYDVKM. The CDR3 loop spans 14 amino acids. The germline V and J ends were trimmed by 5 bases and 0 bases, with 8 bases remaining between them. CDR3 sequence (DNA): TGTGCCAGCAGTCCCCGGGTCTCCTACAATGAGCAGTTCTTC. Its protein is CASSPRVSYNEQFF.

The rearrangement joins TRBV7-9 to TRBJ2-1, with D hard to call. The CDR3 runs 17 residues. Trimming took 7 bases from V and 3 from J, leaving 22 bases between them. Looked up from germline, CDR1 is SEHNR and CDR2 is FQNEAQ (reference sequence). In DNA, the CDR3 is TGTGCCAGCATCTCTCCTTTACAGCCAGTCCACTACAATGAGCAGTTCTTC. Translation gives CASISPLQPVHYNEQFF.

This sequence joins TRBV7-9 and TRBJ2-3; 7 bases agree with TRBD2. In germline, CDR1 is SEHNR, CDR2 FQNEAQ (reference sequence). J was trimmed by 7 bases and V by 3 bases; bases with no gene match: 13. The CDR3 has 16 amino acids. CDR3 region: CASSFWAGDFSNTQYF. For the CDR3, the DNA is TGTGCCAGCAGCTTCTGGGCGGGGGACTTCTCGAATACGCAGTATTTT.

This clone was counted a single time. The chain links TRBV2 to TRBJ1-2; 9 bases agree with TRBD1. Germline values: CDR1 SNHLY, CDR2 FYNNEI. Losses at the gene ends were 3 bases for V and 6 bases for J; bases not matched to a gene: 14. The CDR3 is 17 residues long. CDR3 in DNA: TGTGCCAGCAGTGACTCTGGGACAGGGAGGAATCTGGATGGCTACACCTTC. Translation gives CASSDSGTGRNLDGYTF. The full variable domain, with the rest looked up from reference TRBV2 and TRBJ1-2, is EPEVTQTPSHQVTQMGQEVILRCVPISNHLYFYWYRQILGQKVEFLVSFYNNEISEKSEIFDDQFSVERPDGSNFTLKIRSTKLEDSAMYFCASSDSGTGRNLDGYTFGSGTRLTVV.

J is TRBJ2-1 and V is TRBV18; no reliable D call. Germline CDR1 and CDR2: KGHSH and LQKENI. V gave up 0 bases and J gave up 4 bases, with 4 bases separating them. The CDR3 runs to 13 residues. CDR3: CASSPPQYNEQFF. The CDR3 DNA reads TGTGCCAGCTCACCACCTCAGTACAATGAGCAGTTCTTC.

This chain links TRBV7-3 with TRBJ2-2, with TRBD1 as a possible D gene (6 bases). V lost 5 bases and J 5 bases, leaving 9 bases between the germline ends. This CDR3 is built from 13 residues. Germline CDR1 and CDR2: SGHTA and FQGTGA. CDR3 nucleotides: TGTGCCAGCAGCAAAACAGGGACCGGGGAGCTGTTTTTT. Encoded protein: CASSKTGTGELFF.

This rearrangement joins TRBV7-9 to TRBJ2-1, with TRBD1 matching 11 bases. This CDR3 has 15 residues. Germline V gene data show CDR1 as SEHNR and CDR2 as FQNEAQ (reference sequence). The trim removed 8 bases at V and 9 bases at J, leaving 12 bases unmatched. The CDR3: CASPYREGTGGEQFF. The CDR3 nucleotides read TGTGCCAGCCCCTATAGGGAAGGGACAGGGGGTGAGCAGTTCTTC.

This chain links TRBV7-9 with TRBJ2-1; TRBD2 agrees at 7 bases. Germline-derived CDR1 and CDR2 are SEHNR and FQNEAQ (reference sequence). J gave up 7 bases and V 4 bases, and 4 bases lay outside the gene matches. The length of the CDR3 is 13 residues. The CDR3 sequence: CASSSGGFNEQFF. DNA for the CDR3: TGTGCCAGCAGCTCCGGGGGGTTTAATGAGCAGTTCTTC.

The chain carries TRBV5-1 and TRBJ2-4, with 8 bases that match TRBD2. The CDR3 is 16 amino acids. Germline V lookup: CDR1 SGHRS, CDR2 YFSETQ. J gave up 3 bases and V 1 base, and 6 bases lay outside the gene matches. As DNA, the CDR3 is TGCGCCAGCAGCTTGAGCGGGGGCGCGGGCAAAAACATTCAGTACTTC. Protein: CASSLSGGAGKNIQYF.

V is TRBV9 and J is TRBJ2-1, with 10 bases fitting TRBD1. The CDR3 length is 12 residues. Germline CDR1 SGDLS, CDR2 YYNGEE. The trim removed 5 bases at V and 12 bases at J, leaving 5 bases unmatched. The CDR3: CASSRQGAAQFF. DNA of the CDR3: TGTGCCAGCAGTCGACAGGGGGCTGCGCAGTTCTTC.